This T cell receptor beta chain was found in a study of T cells after yellow fever vaccination. Study-wide results and limits: Most primary-vaccination clones recurred post-booster (about 96% CD4, around 86% CD8).

Trimming shortened V by 4 bases and J by 8 bases, and 13 bases separated the two germline ends. CDR1 is SGHRS, CDR2 YFSETQ, per germline. The CDR3 totals 13 residues. This clonotype was counted a few times. The antigen remains unidentified. A 5'RACE template-switching step, the method used to make TCR cDNA, added a universal primer site and UMIs. TCRdb passed the 5' RACE reads through MiXCR, listing each CDR3 protein once. Here the sample spans about 330,000 distinct CDR3 sequences, roughly 8.4% being singletons. Sequencing used PBMCs, obtained more than 35 days after the first yellow fever vaccination. V and J are TRBV5-1 and TRBJ2-1; D ambiguous. This receptor was identified in a man in his late teens or twenties who received the YFV17D yellow fever vaccine. This CDR3 reads CASSLPLGHEQFF. The CDR3 nucleotides read TGCGCCAGCAGCCTACCCCTAGGACATGAGCAGTTCTTC.